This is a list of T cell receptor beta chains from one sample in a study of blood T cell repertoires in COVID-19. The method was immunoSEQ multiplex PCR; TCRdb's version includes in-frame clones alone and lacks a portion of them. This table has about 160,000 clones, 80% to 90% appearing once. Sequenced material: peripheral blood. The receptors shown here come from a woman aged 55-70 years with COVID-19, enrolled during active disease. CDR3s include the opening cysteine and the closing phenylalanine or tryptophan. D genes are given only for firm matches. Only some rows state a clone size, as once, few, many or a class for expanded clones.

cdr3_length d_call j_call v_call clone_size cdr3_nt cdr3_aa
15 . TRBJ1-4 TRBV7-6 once TGTGCCAGCAGCTTATCGAGCGGGCGATACGAAAAACTGTTTTTT CASSLSSGRYEKLFF
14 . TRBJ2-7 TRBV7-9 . TGTGCCAGCAGCTTTTCCCAGGGATCCTACGAGCAGTACTTC CASSFSQGSYEQYF
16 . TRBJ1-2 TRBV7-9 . TGTGCCAGCAGCTTTGGAGGGGCCACTGGAGTCTATGGCTACACCTTC CASSFGGATGVYGYTF
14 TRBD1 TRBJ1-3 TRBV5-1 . TGCGCCAGCAGCCTCGGGACAGCTGGAAACACCATATATTTT CASSLGTAGNTIYF
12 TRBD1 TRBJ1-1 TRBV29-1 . TGCAGCGTGACAGGGAAGAGTACTGAAGCTTTCTTT CSVTGKSTEAFF
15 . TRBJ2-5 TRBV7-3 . TGTGCCAGCAGCCCCCAGACAGGAGTAGGAGAGACCCAGTACTTC CASSPQTGVGETQYF
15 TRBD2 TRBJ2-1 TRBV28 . TGTGCCAGCAGGGGGGGGCTAGCGGGATCCAATGAGCAGTTCTTC CASRGGLAGSNEQFF
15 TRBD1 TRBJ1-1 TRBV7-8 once TGTGCCAGCAGCTTGGGACAGGGTCGGCACACTGAAGCTTTCTTT CASSLGQGRHTEAFF
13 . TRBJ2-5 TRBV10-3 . TGTGCCATCAGAGGACAGTCCCAAGAGACCCAGTACTTC CAIRGQSQETQYF
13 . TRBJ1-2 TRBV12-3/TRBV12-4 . TGTGCCAGCAGCCTAGCGGGGTCTTATGGCTACACCTTC CASSLAGSYGYTF
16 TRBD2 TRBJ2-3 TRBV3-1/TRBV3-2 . TGTGCCAGCAGCCAAGTAGCGGGGGGGGGCACAGATACGCAGTATTTT CASSQVAGGGTDTQYF
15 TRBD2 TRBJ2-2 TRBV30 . TGTGCCTGGAGTGGGGGACTAGTCCGCACCGGGGAGCTGTTTTTT CAWSGGLVRTGELFF
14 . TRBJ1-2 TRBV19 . TGTGCCAGTACCATAGGACGGGGGGAATATGGCTACACCTTC CASTIGRGEYGYTF
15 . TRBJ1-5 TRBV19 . TGTGCCAGTAGTATGGGTGGGGCAGTCAATCAGCCCCAGCATTTT CASSMGGAVNQPQHF
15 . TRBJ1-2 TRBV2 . TGTGCCAGCCGGGAAAGGCCTTTACTTAACTATGGCTACACCTTC CASRERPLLNYGYTF
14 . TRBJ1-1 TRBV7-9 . TGTGCCAGCAGCTTAGGTGGGTACGGGGCTGAAGCTTTCTTT CASSLGGYGAEAFF
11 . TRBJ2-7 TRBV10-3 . TGTGCCATCAGTACAGGGCTTGAGCAGTACTTC CAISTGLEQYF
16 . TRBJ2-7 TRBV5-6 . TGTGCCAGCAGCTTAAGGAGGTGGGAGGCCAACGTCGAGCAGTACTTC CASSLRRWEANVEQYF
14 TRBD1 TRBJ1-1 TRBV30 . TGTGCCTGGAGTAAGACAGGGGGGAACACTGAAGCTTTCTTT CAWSKTGGNTEAFF
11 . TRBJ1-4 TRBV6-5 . TGTGCCACCACCTACAATGAAAAACTGTTTTTT CATTYNEKLFF
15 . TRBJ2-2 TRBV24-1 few TGTGCCACCAGTGACCCTCGGACAGCCACCGGGGAGCTGTTTTTT CATSDPRTATGELFF
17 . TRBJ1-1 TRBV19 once TGTGCCAGTACCGCCCGAGGAGGCGGTAAACCGGGCACTGAAGCTTTCTTT CASTARGGGKPGTEAFF
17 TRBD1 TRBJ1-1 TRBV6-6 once TGTGCCAGCAGTCCTCGGACAGGGTGGGGGACGAACACTGAAGCTTTCTTT CASSPRTGWGTNTEAFF
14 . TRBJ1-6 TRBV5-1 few TGCGCCAGCAGCTTGATGGCGGTTAATTCACCCCTCCACTTT CASSLMAVNSPLHF
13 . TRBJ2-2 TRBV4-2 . TGTGCCAGCAGCCGCGAAACAGACGGGGAGCTGTTTTTT CASSRETDGELFF
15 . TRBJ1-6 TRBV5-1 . TGCGCCAGCAGGGTTACTAGCTCCTATAATTCACCCCTCCACTTT CASRVTSSYNSPLHF
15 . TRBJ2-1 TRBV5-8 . TGTGCCAGCAGCTTGGGAACAGTTACCTACAATGAGCAGTTCTTC CASSLGTVTYNEQFF